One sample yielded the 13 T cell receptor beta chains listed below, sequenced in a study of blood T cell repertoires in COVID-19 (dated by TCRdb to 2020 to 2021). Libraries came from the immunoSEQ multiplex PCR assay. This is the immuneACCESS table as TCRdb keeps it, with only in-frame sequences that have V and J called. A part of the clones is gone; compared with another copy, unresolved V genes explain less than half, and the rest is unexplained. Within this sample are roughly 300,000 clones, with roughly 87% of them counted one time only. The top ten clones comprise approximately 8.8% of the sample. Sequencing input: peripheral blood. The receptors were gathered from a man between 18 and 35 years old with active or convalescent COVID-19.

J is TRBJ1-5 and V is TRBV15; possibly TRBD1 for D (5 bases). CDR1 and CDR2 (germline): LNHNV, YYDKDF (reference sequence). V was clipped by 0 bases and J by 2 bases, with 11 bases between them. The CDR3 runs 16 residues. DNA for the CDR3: TGTGCCACCAGCAGAGATAGGACATCGGGCAATCAGCCCCAGCATTTT. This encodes CATSRDRTSGNQPQHF.

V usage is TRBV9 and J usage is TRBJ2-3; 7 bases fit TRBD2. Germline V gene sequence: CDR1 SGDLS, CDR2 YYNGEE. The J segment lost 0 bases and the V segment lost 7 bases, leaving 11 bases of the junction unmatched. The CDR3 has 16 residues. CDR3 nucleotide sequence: TGTGCCAGCGGTCGTTGGGAGGGTACGAGCACAGATACGCAGTATTTT. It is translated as CASGRWEGTSTDTQYF.

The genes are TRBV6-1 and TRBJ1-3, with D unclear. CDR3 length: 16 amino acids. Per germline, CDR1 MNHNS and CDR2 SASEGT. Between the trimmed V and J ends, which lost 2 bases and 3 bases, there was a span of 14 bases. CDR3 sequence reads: CASSEQDSRGGNTIYF. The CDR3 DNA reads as TGTGCCAGCAGTGAACAGGACTCGAGAGGTGGAAACACCATATATTTT.

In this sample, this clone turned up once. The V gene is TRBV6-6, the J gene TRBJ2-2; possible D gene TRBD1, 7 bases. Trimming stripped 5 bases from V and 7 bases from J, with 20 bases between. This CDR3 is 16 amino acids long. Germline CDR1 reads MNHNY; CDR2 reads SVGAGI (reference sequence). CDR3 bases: TGTGCCAGCAGTCTTTGGAACAGGGGAGGTGACGGGGAGCTGTTTTTT. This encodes CASSLWNRGGDGELFF.

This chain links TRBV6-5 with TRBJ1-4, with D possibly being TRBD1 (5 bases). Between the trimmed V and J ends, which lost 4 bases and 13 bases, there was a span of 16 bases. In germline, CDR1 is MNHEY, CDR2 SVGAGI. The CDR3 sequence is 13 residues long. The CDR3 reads CASSLRGFSRLFF. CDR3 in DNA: TGTGCCAGCAGTTTAAGGGGCTTCTCCAGACTGTTTTTT.

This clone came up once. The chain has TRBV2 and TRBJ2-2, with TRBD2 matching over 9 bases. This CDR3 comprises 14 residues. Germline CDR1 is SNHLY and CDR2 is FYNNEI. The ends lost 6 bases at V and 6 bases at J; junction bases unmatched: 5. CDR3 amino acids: CASRESGGSGELFF. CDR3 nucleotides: TGTGCCAGCAGGGAAAGCGGGGGGTCCGGGGAGCTGTTTTTT.

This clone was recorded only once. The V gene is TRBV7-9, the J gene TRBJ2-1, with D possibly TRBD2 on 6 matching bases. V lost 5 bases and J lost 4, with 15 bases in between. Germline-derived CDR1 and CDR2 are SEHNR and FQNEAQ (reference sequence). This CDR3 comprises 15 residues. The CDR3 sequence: CASSPRGSEYNEQFF. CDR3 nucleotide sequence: TGTGCCAGCAGCCCCCGGGGGTCCGAATACAATGAGCAGTTCTTC.

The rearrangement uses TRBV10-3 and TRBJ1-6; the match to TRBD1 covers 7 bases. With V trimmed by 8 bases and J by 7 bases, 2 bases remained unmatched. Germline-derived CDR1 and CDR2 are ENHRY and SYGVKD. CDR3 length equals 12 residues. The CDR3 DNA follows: TGTGCCATCCGGGACAGCAATTCACCCCTCCACTTT. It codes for CAIRDSNSPLHF.

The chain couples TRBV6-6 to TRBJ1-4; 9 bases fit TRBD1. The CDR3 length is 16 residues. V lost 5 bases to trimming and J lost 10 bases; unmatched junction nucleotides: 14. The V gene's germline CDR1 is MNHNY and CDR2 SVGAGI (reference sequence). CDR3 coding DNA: TGTGCCAGCAGTCCGACCTTCGTGGACAGGGGAGCAAAACTGTTTTTT. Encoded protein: CASSPTFVDRGAKLFF.

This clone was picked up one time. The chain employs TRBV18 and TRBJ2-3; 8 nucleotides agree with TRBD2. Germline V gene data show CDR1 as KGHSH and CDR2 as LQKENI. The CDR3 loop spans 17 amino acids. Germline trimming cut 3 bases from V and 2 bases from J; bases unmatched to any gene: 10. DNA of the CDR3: TGTGCCAGCTCACCGATAGCGGGGAAGCCAAACACAGATACGCAGTATTTT. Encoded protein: CASSPIAGKPNTDTQYF.

The CDR3 DNA follows: TGCAGTGCTAGACTATCCGAAGAAGCTTTCTTT. Residues: CSARLSEEAFF. The chain is built from TRBV20-1 and TRBJ1-1; D uncertain. The ends were cut back, 2 bases at V and 8 bases at J, with 9 bases in the middle. This CDR3 spans 11 amino acids. Germline CDR1 reads DFQATT; CDR2 reads SNEGSKA (reference sequence).

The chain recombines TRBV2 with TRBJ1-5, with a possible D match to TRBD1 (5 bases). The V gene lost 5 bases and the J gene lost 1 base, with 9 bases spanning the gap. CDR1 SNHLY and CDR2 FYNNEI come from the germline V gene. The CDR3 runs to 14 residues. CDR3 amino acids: CASSWGESNQPQHF. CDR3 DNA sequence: TGTGCCAGCAGTTGGGGGGAAAGCAATCAGCCCCAGCATTTT.

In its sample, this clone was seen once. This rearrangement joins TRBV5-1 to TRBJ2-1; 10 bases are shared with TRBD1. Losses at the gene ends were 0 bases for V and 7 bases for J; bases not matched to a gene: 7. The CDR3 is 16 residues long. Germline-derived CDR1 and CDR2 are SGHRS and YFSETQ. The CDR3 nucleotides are TGCGCCAGCAGCTTGGGGGGACAGGGGAGGAGGAATGAGCAGTTCTTC. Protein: CASSLGGQGRRNEQFF.